A selection of T cell receptor beta chains follows, all from one sample in a study of blood T cell repertoires in COVID-19. Profiled with immunoSEQ multiplex PCR; TCRdb holds only in-frame clones, not every one. The data show under 85,000 clones, 80% seen once. The sequencing sample was made of peripheral blood. Receptors originate from a man aged 55 to 70 with active or convalescent COVID-19. Both conserved end residues are part of each CDR3. The D gene is left open where the match is weak.

.	TRBV19	TRBJ1-1	CASSSGHPNTEAFF	TGTGCCAGTAGTTCAGGACACCCGAACACTGAAGCTTTCTTT
.	TRBV3-1/TRBV3-2	TRBJ2-3	CASSPGQNTQYF	TGTGCCAGCAGCCCGGGACAAAATACGCAGTATTTT
TRBD1	TRBV7-9	TRBJ1-5	CASSLGQPADQPQHF	TGTGCCAGCAGCTTGGGACAGCCGGCGGATCAGCCCCAGCATTTT
TRBD2	TRBV27	TRBJ2-3	CASSHGTSGADTQYF	TGTGCCAGCAGCCACGGGACTAGCGGGGCAGATACGCAGTATTTT
TRBD1	TRBV14	TRBJ1-4	CASSHGTGGTRKLFF	TGTGCCAGCAGCCATGGGACAGGGGGGACCCGAAAACTGTTTTTT
TRBD1	TRBV6-5	TRBJ2-2	CASSRGQGTGELFF	TGTGCCAGCAGCCGGGGACAGGGAACCGGGGAGCTGTTTTTT
TRBD1	TRBV28	TRBJ1-3	CASSLYDRGPGNTIYF	TGTGCCAGCAGTTTATACGACAGGGGGCCTGGAAACACCATATATTTT
TRBD1	TRBV19	TRBJ2-7	CASSVAGTDHYEQYF	TGTGCCAGTAGTGTCGCCGGGACAGATCACTACGAGCAGTACTTC
TRBD1	TRBV19	TRBJ1-1	CASSAQTGGKTEAFF	TGTGCCAGTAGTGCACAAACAGGGGGCAAGACTGAAGCTTTCTTT
.	TRBV11-3	TRBJ2-7	CASSLEGQGTDEQYF	TGTGCCAGCAGCTTAGAGGGTCAGGGCACCGACGAGCAGTACTTC